Following are 9 T cell receptor beta chains from one sample sequenced in a study of T cells expressing NK-cell markers. TCRdb reprocessed the 5' RACE reads and reports one entry per CDR3 protein, with no DNA. The sample has 350,000 to 400,000 distinct CDR3 sequences; the top ten hold approximately 12%. Sequencing input: blood T cells: a sorted CD56 or NKG2C T cell subset, CD4+ or CD8+ T cells, or bulk PBMC T cells (not recorded which). The source is a woman in her forties or fifties in good health.

The chain couples TRBV19 to TRBJ2-1. The CDR3 has 16 amino acids. Germline V lookup: CDR1 LNHDA, CDR2 SQIVND (reference sequence). CDR3 in amino acids: CASSIDLAGSYNEQFF. Based on the CDR3 plus reference TRBV19 and TRBJ2-1, the full variable domain is DGGITQSPKYLFRKEGQNVTLSCEQNLNHDAMYWYRQDPGQGLRLIYYSQIVNDFQKGDIAEGYSVSREKKESFPLTVTSAQKNPTAFYLCASSIDLAGSYNEQFFGPGTRLTVL.

The rearrangement uses TRBV6-9 and TRBJ2-1; the D call of TRBD1 rests on TCRdb alone, since no DNA is present to check it. Looked up from germline, CDR1 is MNHGY and CDR2 is SVAAGI. The CDR3 totals 21 residues. CDR3 loop: CASSSPCGAKYLQPAYNEQFF.

V usage is TRBV9 and J usage is TRBJ1-1. Germline V gene lookup returns CDR1 SGDLS and CDR2 YYNGEE. There are 13 residues in the CDR3. CDR3 protein: CASSVSLNTEAFF.

V and J are TRBV20-1 and TRBJ1-4; TCRdb returns TRBD1, unconfirmable since there is no DNA. The CDR3 spans 18 residues. Germline lookup yields CDR1 DFQATT and CDR2 SNEGSKA (reference sequence). CDR3 protein: CSARAAGTGDATNEKLFF.

V and J are TRBV29-1 and TRBJ2-7; the TCRdb call, TRBD1, lacks DNA for checking. The CDR3 has 12 residues. CDR1 SQVTM and CDR2 ANQGSEA come from the germline V gene. The CDR3 sequence is CSVAQTGTEQYF.

This CDR3 is CSARFEREGRRETQYF. The chain has TRBV20-1 and TRBJ2-5; TCRdb's D call, TRBD2, is unchecked because there is no DNA. The CDR3 is 16 amino acids. The germline CDR1 and CDR2 sequences are DFQATT and SNEGSKA (reference sequence).

The chain is built from TRBV15 and TRBJ2-2; TCRdb reports TRBD2, a call that lacks DNA to check it against. The CDR3 consists of 16 residues. Germline CDR1 is LNHNV and CDR2 is YYDKDF (reference sequence). CDR3 loop: CATRGSGRTIIGELFF.

This chain joins TRBV7-8 and TRBJ2-2; TCRdb selects TRBD2, and the lack of DNA leaves this call unchecked. Germline CDR1 and CDR2: SGHVS and FQNEAQ. This CDR3 contains 14 residues. The CDR3 sequence is CASSNNLQTRELFF. Filled out from reference TRBV7-8 and TRBJ2-2, the complete variable domain reads GAGVSQSPRYKVAKRGQDVALRCDPISGHVSLFWYQQALGQGPEFLTYFQNEAQLDKSGLPSDRFFAERPEGSVSTLKIQRTQQEDSAVYLCASSNNLQTRELFFGEGSRLTVL.

The chain employs TRBV6-2 or TRBV6-3 and TRBJ2-3; TCRdb outputs TRBD2, but without DNA this stays unchecked. Germline loops: CDR1 MNHEY, CDR2 SVGEGT. This CDR3 contains 14 residues. This chain's CDR3 is CASSRGTIAGVRYF.